The rows below give T cell receptor beta chains drawn from one sample of a study of blood T cell repertoires in COVID-19. Sequenced by immunoSEQ multiplex PCR; TCRdb stores in-frame clones only, minus some. The data show 300,000 to 500,000 clones, 85% to 90% seen once. The specimen sequenced was PBMCs or T cells enriched from blood (not recorded which). The origin of the receptors is a woman aged 30 to 39 with acute COVID-19. The CDR3 runs from the conserved cysteine through the conserved F or W. Each record gives: J gene, V gene, D gene, clone size, CDR3 protein, CDR3 DNA. The D gene is left open where the match is weak. Rows may omit the clone size; those that give it use once, few, many or a size class.

>TRBJ1-5|TRBV11-3|TRBD1|.
CASSLGLDRGCNQPQHF
TGTGCCAGCAGCTTAGGCCTGGACAGGGGATGCAATCAGCCCCAGCATTTT
>TRBJ2-3|TRBV5-1|TRBD2|.
CASIRGGGATDTQYF
TGCGCCAGCATCAGGGGCGGGGGGGCGACAGATACGCAGTATTTT
>TRBJ1-1|TRBV2|TRBD1|once
CASSDRVSTEAFF
TGTGCCAGCAGCGACAGGGTGAGCACTGAAGCTTTCTTT
>TRBJ1-5|TRBV2|TRBD1|few
CASTKGQGNQPQHF
TGTGCCAGCACCAAGGGACAGGGGAATCAGCCCCAGCATTTT
>TRBJ1-4|TRBV6-5|TRBD1|.
CASSASGQGREKLFF
TGTGCCAGCAGCGCATCGGGACAGGGTCGGGAAAAACTGTTTTTT
>TRBJ1-1|TRBV13|.|.
CASSLVRGEAFF
TGTGCCAGCAGCTTAGTTCGGGGTGAGGCTTTCTTT
>TRBJ2-2|TRBV5-1|TRBD1|.
CASSPDRGPRTGELFF
TGCGCCAGCAGCCCGGACAGGGGCCCGAGAACCGGGGAGCTGTTTTTT
>TRBJ1-1|TRBV7-2|TRBD1|.
CASSSYPTGEKAFF
TGTGCCAGCAGCTCCTACCCTACAGGGGAAAAAGCTTTCTTT
>TRBJ1-1|TRBV4-2|.|.
CASSQDLTGADTEAFF
TGTGCCAGCAGCCAAGATCTCACAGGCGCTGACACTGAAGCTTTCTTT
>TRBJ2-7|TRBV7-2|.|.
CASSFGSVGEFEQYF
TGTGCCAGCAGCTTTGGGTCCGTAGGGGAATTCGAGCAGTACTTC
>TRBJ2-7|TRBV14|TRBD1|.
CASSLGRGLYEQYF
TGTGCCAGCAGTCTAGGCAGGGGGCTGTACGAGCAGTACTTC
>TRBJ2-3|TRBV7-9|TRBD2|.
CASSSSGGAIDTQYF
TGTGCCAGCAGCAGTAGCGGGGGGGCAATAGATACGCAGTATTTT
>TRBJ2-4|TRBV5-1|TRBD2|.
CASSPTPGGKENIQYF
TGCGCCAGCAGCCCAACTCCGGGGGGGAAGGAAAACATTCAGTACTTC
>TRBJ2-3|TRBV6-5|.|.
CASTPPGADTQYF
TGTGCCAGCACCCCACCGGGGGCAGATACGCAGTATTTT
>TRBJ2-6|TRBV5-4|.|.
CASSYTVQGGNVLTF
TGTGCCAGCAGCTACACTGTGCAGGGTGGCAACGTCCTGACTTTC
>TRBJ1-2|TRBV28|TRBD1|.
CASSTRSGGYGYTF
TGTGCCAGCAGCACCCGGTCAGGGGGCTATGGCTACACCTTC
>TRBJ1-1|TRBV7-2|TRBD1|few
CATGKDREGSIAFF
TGTGCCACGGGAAAGGACAGGGAGGGTTCGATAGCTTTCTTT
>TRBJ2-1|TRBV6-1|TRBD1|.
CASSVNFWDREWNEQFF
TGTGCCAGCAGTGTAAATTTTTGGGACAGGGAATGGAATGAGCAGTTCTTC
>TRBJ1-1|TRBV3-1/TRBV3-2|.|.
CASSQSQRGFTEAFF
TGTGCCAGCAGCCAGTCTCAAAGGGGCTTCACTGAAGCTTTCTTT
>TRBJ1-1|TRBV28|.|.
CASTPPGTGRGNTEAFF
TGTGCCAGCACCCCCCCCGGTACAGGGCGTGGGAACACTGAAGCTTTCTTT
>TRBJ2-3|TRBV12-5|TRBD1|.
CASGFDRGPQYF
TGTGCTAGTGGTTTTGACAGGGGACCGCAGTATTTT
>TRBJ2-1|TRBV24-1|.|.
CATSGSWGDEQFF
TGTGCCACCAGTGGGAGTTGGGGGGATGAGCAGTTCTTC